This T cell receptor beta chain stems from a study of vaccination effects on CD4 cells after COVID-19. About the research overall: A couple of convalescent pre-vaccine samples were taken 142 and 148 days post-diagnosis. Overall study results and limits: Early post-infection timepoints were absent, and convalescent patients were few. In convalescents, post-vaccine spike-reactive clones were mainly new clones induced by vaccination.

Only a few counts were recorded for this clone. What it binds is not known. Data came from immunoSEQ multiplex PCR; TCRdb stores just in-frame clones and leaves some out. The repertoire holds 30,000 to 45,000 clones, around 72% seen once, with about a sixth in the top ten. Antigen-specific CD4+ T cells expanded by the ViraFEST assay with viral peptide pools were then sequenced. Following culture for around 10 days, CD4+ T cells were isolated. The individual was infected with SARS-CoV-2 between March and December 2020, as confirmed by PCR. Days 3 and 7 saw half the medium replaced with IL-2 medium. Germline-derived CDR1 and CDR2 are ENHRY and SYGVKD. The CDR3 spans 14 residues. Between the trimmed V and J ends, which lost 3 bases and 6 bases, there was a span of 11 bases.

Here the sequenced sample was CD4+ T cells from PBMCs cultured with HCoV-NL63 spike peptides, taken before COVID-19 vaccination. The TCR was taken from a human donor who had a prior SARS-CoV-2 infection. The chain combines TRBV10-3 with TRBJ1-4; D call uncertain. In DNA, the CDR3 is TGTGCCATCAGTGAAAGGAGGACCGATGAAAAACTGTTTTTT. It translates to CAISERRTDEKLFF.